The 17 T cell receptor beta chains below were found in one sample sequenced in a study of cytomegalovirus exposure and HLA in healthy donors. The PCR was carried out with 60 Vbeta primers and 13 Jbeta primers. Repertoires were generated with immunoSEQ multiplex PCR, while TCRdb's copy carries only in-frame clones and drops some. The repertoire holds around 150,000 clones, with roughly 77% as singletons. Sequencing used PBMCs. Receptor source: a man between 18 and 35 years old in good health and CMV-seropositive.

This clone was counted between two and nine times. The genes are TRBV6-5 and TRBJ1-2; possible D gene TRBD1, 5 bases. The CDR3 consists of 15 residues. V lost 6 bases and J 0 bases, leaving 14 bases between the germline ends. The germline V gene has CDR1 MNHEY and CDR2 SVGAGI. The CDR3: CASSPDWGANYGYTF. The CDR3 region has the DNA TGTGCCAGCAGCCCCGACTGGGGGGCTAACTATGGCTACACCTTC.

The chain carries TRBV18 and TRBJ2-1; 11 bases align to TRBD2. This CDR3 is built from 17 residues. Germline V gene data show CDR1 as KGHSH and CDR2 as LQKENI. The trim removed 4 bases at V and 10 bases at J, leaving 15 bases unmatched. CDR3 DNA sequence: TGTGCCAGCTCACTCGGGACTAGCGGACCAATAGGGGGAGAGCAGTTCTTC. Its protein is CASSLGTSGPIGGEQFF. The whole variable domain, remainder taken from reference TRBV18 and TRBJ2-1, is NAGVMQNPRHLVRRRGQEARLRCSPMKGHSHVYWYRQLPEEGLKFMVYLQKENIIDESGMPKERFSAEFPKEGPSILRIQQVVRGDSAAYFCASSLGTSGPIGGEQFFGPGTRLTVL.

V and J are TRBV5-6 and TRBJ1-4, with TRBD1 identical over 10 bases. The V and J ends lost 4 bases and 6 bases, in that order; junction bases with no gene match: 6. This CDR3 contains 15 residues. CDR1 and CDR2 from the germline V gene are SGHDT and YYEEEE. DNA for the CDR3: TGTGCCAGCAGCCCTGGACAGGGGGGGTATGAAAAACTGTTTTTT. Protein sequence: CASSPGQGGYEKLFF.

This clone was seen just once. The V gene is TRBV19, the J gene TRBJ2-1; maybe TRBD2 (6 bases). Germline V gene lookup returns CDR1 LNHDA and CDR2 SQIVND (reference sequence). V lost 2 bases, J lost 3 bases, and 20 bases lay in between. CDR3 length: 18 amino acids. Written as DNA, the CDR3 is TGTGCCAGTAGTATACCCCCGGGTTACGGGAGCGGCTACAATGAGCAGTTCTTC. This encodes CASSIPPGYGSGYNEQFF. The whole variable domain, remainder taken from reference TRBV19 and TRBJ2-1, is DGGITQSPKYLFRKEGQNVTLSCEQNLNHDAMYWYRQDPGQGLRLIYYSQIVNDFQKGDIAEGYSVSREKKESFPLTVTSAQKNPTAFYLCASSIPPGYGSGYNEQFFGPGTRLTVL.

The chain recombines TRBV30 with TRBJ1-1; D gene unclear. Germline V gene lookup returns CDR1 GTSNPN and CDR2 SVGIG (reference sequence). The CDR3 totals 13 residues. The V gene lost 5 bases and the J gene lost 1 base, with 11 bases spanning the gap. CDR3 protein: CAWGRSPNTEAFF. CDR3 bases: TGTGCCTGGGGCAGGTCCCCGAACACTGAAGCTTTCTTT.

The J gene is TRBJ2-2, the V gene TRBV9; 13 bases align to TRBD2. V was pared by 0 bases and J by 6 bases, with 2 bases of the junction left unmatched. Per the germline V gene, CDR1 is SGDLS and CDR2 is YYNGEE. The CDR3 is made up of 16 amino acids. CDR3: CASSVAGLAGPGELFF. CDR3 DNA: TGTGCCAGCAGCGTAGCGGGACTAGCGGGGCCCGGGGAGCTGTTTTTT.

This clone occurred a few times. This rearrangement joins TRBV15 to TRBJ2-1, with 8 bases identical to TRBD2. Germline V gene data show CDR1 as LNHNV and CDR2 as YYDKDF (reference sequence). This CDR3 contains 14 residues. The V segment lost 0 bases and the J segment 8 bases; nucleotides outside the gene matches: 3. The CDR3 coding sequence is TGTGCCACCAGCAGAGATTCAGCGGGGGATGAGCAGTTCTTC. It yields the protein CATSRDSAGDEQFF.

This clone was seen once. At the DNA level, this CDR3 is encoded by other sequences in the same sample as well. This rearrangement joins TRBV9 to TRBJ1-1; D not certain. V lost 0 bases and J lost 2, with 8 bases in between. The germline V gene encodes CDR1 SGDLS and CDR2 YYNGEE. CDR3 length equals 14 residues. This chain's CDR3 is CASSVAGGNTEAFF. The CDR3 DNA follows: TGTGCCAGCAGCGTAGCTGGAGGCAACACTGAAGCTTTCTTT.

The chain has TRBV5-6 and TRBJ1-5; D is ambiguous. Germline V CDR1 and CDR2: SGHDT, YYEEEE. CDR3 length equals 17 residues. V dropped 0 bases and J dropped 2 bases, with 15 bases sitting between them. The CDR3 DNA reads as TGTGCCAGCAGCTTGGGAGGGCAGCTTCGGGGCAATCAGCCCCAGCATTTT. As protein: CASSLGGQLRGNQPQHF. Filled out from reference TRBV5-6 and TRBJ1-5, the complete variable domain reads DAGVTQSPTHLIKTRGQQVTLRCSPKSGHDTVSWYQQALGQGPQFIFQYYEEEERQRGNFPDRFSGHQFPNYSSELNVNALLLGDSALYLCASSLGGQLRGNQPQHFGDGTRLSIL.

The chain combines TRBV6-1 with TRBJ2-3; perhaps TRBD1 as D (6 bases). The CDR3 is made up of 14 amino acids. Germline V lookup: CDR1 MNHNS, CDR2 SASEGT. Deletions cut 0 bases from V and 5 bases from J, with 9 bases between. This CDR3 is CASSEAGAGDTQYF. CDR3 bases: TGTGCCAGCAGTGAAGCGGGGGCCGGAGATACGCAGTATTTT.

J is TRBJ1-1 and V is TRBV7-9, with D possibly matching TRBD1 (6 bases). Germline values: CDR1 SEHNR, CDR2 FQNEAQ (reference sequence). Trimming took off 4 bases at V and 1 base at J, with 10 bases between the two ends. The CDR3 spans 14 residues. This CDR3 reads CASSSQGSNTEAFF. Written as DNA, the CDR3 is TGTGCCAGCAGCTCCCAGGGGTCGAACACTGAAGCTTTCTTT.

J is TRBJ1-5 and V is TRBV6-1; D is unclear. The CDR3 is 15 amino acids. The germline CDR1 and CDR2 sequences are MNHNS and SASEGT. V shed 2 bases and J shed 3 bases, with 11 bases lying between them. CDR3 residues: CASSESDNLNQPQHF. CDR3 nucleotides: TGTGCCAGCAGTGAATCCGACAACCTCAATCAGCCCCAGCATTTT.

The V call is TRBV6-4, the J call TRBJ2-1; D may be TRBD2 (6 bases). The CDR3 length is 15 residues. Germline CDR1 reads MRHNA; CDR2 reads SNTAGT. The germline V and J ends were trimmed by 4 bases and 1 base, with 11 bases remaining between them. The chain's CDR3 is CASSVGSGSYNEQFF. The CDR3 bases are TGTGCCAGCAGTGTGGGTAGCGGATCCTACAATGAGCAGTTCTTC.

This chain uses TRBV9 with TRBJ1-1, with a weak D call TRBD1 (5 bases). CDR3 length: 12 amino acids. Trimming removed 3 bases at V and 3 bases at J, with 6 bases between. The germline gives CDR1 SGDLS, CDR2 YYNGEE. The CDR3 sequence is CASSARDTEAFF. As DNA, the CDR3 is TGTGCCAGCAGCGCCAGGGACACTGAAGCTTTCTTT.

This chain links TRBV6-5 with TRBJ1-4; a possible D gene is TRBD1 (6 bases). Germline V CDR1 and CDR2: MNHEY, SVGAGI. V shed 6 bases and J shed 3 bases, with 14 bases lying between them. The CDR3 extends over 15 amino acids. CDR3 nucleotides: TGTGCCAGCAGCCAGGGGATGAGGGCTAATGAAAAACTGTTTTTT. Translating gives CASSQGMRANEKLFF.

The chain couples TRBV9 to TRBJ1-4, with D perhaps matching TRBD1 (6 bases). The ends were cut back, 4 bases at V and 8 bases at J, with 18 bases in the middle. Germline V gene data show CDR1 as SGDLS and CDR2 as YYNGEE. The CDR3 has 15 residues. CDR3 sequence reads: CASSPARGGDEKLFF. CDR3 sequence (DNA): TGTGCCAGCAGCCCTGCAAGGGGGGGGGACGAAAAACTGTTTTTT.

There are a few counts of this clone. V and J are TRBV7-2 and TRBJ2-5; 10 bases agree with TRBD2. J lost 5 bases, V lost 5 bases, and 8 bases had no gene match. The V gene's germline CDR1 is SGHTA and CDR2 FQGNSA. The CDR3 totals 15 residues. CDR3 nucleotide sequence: TGTGCCAGCAGCCCCGGCCAAGCGGGGGGGGAGACCCAGTACTTC. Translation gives CASSPGQAGGETQYF.